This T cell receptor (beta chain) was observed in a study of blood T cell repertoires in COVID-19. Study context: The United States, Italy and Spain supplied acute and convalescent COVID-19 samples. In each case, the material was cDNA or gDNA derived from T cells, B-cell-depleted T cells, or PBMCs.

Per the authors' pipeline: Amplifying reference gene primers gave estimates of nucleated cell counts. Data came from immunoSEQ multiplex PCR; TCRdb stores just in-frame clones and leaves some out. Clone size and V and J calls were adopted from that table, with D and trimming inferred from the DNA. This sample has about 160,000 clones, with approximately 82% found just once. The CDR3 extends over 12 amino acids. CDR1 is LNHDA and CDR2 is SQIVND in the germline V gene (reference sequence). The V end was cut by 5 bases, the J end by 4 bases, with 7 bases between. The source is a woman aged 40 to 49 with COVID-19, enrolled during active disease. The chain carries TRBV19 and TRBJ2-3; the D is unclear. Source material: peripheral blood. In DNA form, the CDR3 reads TGTGCCAGTAGTTACCAGGCAGATACGCAGTATTTT. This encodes CASSYQADTQYF.